Each of the 19 T cell receptor beta chains below was sequenced from the same sample in a study of OX40 agonist ivuxolimab in advanced cancers. Libraries came from the immunoSEQ multiplex PCR assay. Drawn from immuneACCESS, this table holds only the in-frame rearrangements with V and J called that TCRdb kept. Clones are partly lost; checked studies trace under half to an unresolved V gene and leave the rest unexplained. Across this sample there are about 120,000 clones, with around 91% seen only once. The ten biggest clones cover approximately 0.55% of the sample. This sample comprised CD4+ or CD8+ T cells sorted from blood, obtained in a trial of the OX40 agonist ivuxolimab. Receptor source: an adult with an advanced solid tumor such as melanoma, head and neck, liver or kidney cancer.

The rearrangement uses TRBV4-2 and TRBJ2-1; 7 nucleotides match TRBD2. Trimming at V came to 4 bases and at J to 4 bases, leaving 10 bases not matched to a gene. The germline V gene has CDR1 LGHNA and CDR2 YNFKEQ. The CDR3 totals 16 residues. The CDR3 DNA reads TGTGCCAGCAGCCGACGCCTAGCGGAGGATTACAATGAGCAGTTCTTC. This gives the protein CASSRRLAEDYNEQFF.

The rearrangement joins TRBV28 to TRBJ2-1; weak D call: TRBD2 (7 bases). Germline V gene sequence: CDR1 MDHEN, CDR2 SYDVKM. Trimming stripped 2 bases from V and 2 bases from J, with 10 bases between. The CDR3 covers 15 residues. CDR3 sequence reads: CASSLVGGAYNEQFF. The CDR3 DNA sequence: TGTGCCAGCAGTTTAGTAGGGGGGGCCTACAATGAGCAGTTCTTC. The complete variable domain, with remaining parts taken from reference TRBV28 and TRBJ2-1, reads DVKVTQSSRYLVKRTGEKVFLECVQDMDHENMFWYRQDPGLGLRLIYFSYDVKMKEKGDIPEGYSVSREKKERFSLILESASTNQTSMYLCASSLVGGAYNEQFFGPGTRLTVL.

The chain links TRBV11-2 to TRBJ2-2; 7 nucleotides align to TRBD2. The CDR3 is made up of 14 amino acids. The V gene end was trimmed by 5 bases and the J gene end by 6 bases; junction bases not matched to a gene: 6. Germline V gene lookup returns CDR1 SGHAT and CDR2 FQNNGV. The CDR3 is CASSQGREAGELFF. As DNA, the CDR3 is TGTGCCAGCAGCCAGGGACGGGAGGCCGGGGAGCTGTTTTTT.

This clone is a singleton in its sample. The rearrangement joins TRBV11-3 to TRBJ2-1; perhaps TRBD1 as D (5 bases). Trimming cost V 0 bases and J 6 bases, with 12 bases left between them. The CDR3 is 15 amino acids. The germline V gene encodes CDR1 SGHNT and CDR2 YENEEA. The CDR3 DNA is TGTGCCAGCAGCTTAGAGCAGGGAAATTCCAATGAGCAGTTCTTC. Translation gives CASSLEQGNSNEQFF.

On this clone: Compared with germline, one end of the junction differs, possibly owing to a read error. The chain combines TRBV18 with TRBJ2-5; the match to TRBD1 covers 8 bases. CDR1 is KGHSH, CDR2 LQKENI, per germline. The CDR3 is 16 residues long. Here the CDR3 DNA reads TGTGCCAGCTCCCCACGATCAGGGGGCCACCAAGAGACCCAGTACTTC. Translated, it gives CASSPRSGGHQETQYF.

The V gene is TRBV25-1, the J gene TRBJ1-2, with TRBD1 as a possible D gene (5 bases). This CDR3 comprises 14 residues. The germline V gene encodes CDR1 MGHDK and CDR2 SYGVNS. V lost 2 bases and J lost 6, with 13 bases in between. Written as DNA, the CDR3 is TGTGCCAGCAGTGAACCGGGACCCCCAAATGGCTACACCTTC. It yields the protein CASSEPGPPNGYTF.

V usage is TRBV30 and J usage is TRBJ2-5; 10 bases match TRBD2. Germline V gene lookup returns CDR1 GTSNPN and CDR2 SVGIG (reference sequence). V shed 3 bases, J shed 7 bases, and the junction held 5 bases outside the gene matches. The CDR3 spans 13 residues. Here the CDR3 DNA reads TGTGCCTGGAGCGGGAGCGGGGGGGGGACCCAGTACTTC. It translates to CAWSGSGGGTQYF.

The rearrangement links TRBV9 to TRBJ1-4; 9 nucleotides agree with TRBD1. Trimming cost V 4 bases and J 8 bases; bases outside gene matches: 9. The CDR3 spans 15 residues. Germline V gene lookup returns CDR1 SGDLS and CDR2 YYNGEE. As DNA, the CDR3 is TGTGCCAGCAGCTTGAGGACAGGGGTGGGGGAAAAACTGTTTTTT. It yields the protein CASSLRTGVGEKLFF.

This clone was seen a handful of times. The V call is TRBV7-9, the J call TRBJ1-1; TRBD1 is a possible D gene (5 bases). The CDR3 is 15 amino acids. The germline V and J ends were trimmed by 5 bases and 4 bases, with 17 bases remaining between them. Germline values: CDR1 SEHNR, CDR2 FQNEAQ (reference sequence). The CDR3 DNA reads as TGTGCCAGCAGCCCCTTGGGGGGACGAATCACTGAAGCTTTCTTT. Translation: CASSPLGGRITEAFF.

CDR3 sequence: CASSPGGHTNTGELFF. CDR3 DNA sequence: TGTGCCAGCAGCCCAGGGGGACATACCAACACCGGGGAGCTGTTTTTT. The rearrangement joins TRBV9 to TRBJ2-2; 7 bases are a match to TRBD1. Germline values: CDR1 SGDLS, CDR2 YYNGEE. The CDR3 sequence is 16 residues long. The trim removed 4 bases at V and 2 bases at J, leaving 8 bases unmatched. The full variable domain, with the rest looked up from reference TRBV9 and TRBJ2-2, is DSGVTQTPKHLITATGQRVTLRCSPRSGDLSVYWYQQSLDQGLQFLIQYYNGEERAKGNILERFSAQQFPDLHSELNLSSLELGDSALYFCASSPGGHTNTGELFFGEGSRLTVL.

V gene TRBV29-1 combines with J gene TRBJ1-1, with unresolved D. This CDR3 has 12 residues. Germline CDR1 and CDR2: SQVTM and ANQGSEA. V was clipped by 0 bases and J by 0 bases, with 2 bases between them. The CDR3 nucleotides read TGCAGCGTTGAAGACTTGAACACTGAAGCTTTCTTT. Protein product: CSVEDLNTEAFF.

The J gene is TRBJ2-3, the V gene TRBV19; 8 bases match TRBD2. There are 15 residues in the CDR3. With V trimmed by 6 bases and J by 4 bases, 9 bases remained unmatched. The germline V gene has CDR1 LNHDA and CDR2 SQIVND (reference sequence). The CDR3 coding sequence is TGTGCCAGTAGCACCGGGGGGGGCAGGGCAGATACGCAGTATTTT. Protein: CASSTGGGRADTQYF.

This chain connects TRBV6-4 to TRBJ1-1; D uncertain. V lost 4 bases and J 2 bases, leaving 8 bases between the germline ends. The CDR3 spans 13 residues. Germline V CDR1 and CDR2: MRHNA, SNTAGT. The CDR3 spells CASSVGVNTEAFF. In DNA form, the CDR3 reads TGTGCCAGCAGTGTCGGGGTAAACACTGAAGCTTTCTTT.

This CDR3 is CASSTRKQGTNYGYTF. Written as DNA, the CDR3 is TGTGCCAGTAGTACCCGAAAGCAGGGGACCAACTATGGCTACACCTTC. V usage is TRBV19 and J usage is TRBJ1-2, with D maybe TRBD1 (6 bases). With 4 bases removed from V and 2 bases from J, the gap between germline ends came to 17 bases. Germline V gene data show CDR1 as LNHDA and CDR2 as SQIVND (reference sequence). This CDR3 is built from 16 residues.

This clone was seen just once. The chain employs TRBV5-4 and TRBJ2-1; 7 positions agree with TRBD1. The germline CDR1 and CDR2 sequences are SGHNT and YYREEE (reference sequence). The CDR3 covers 12 residues. The V and J ends lost 4 bases and 10 bases, in that order; junction bases with no gene match: 5. CDR3 DNA sequence: TGTGCCAGCAGCGGACCCAGGGGGGAGCAGTTCTTC. It yields the protein CASSGPRGEQFF. The full variable domain, in which reference TRBV5-4 and TRBJ2-1 provide the parts outside the CDR3, is ETGVTQSPTHLIKTRGQQVTLRCSSQSGHNTVSWYQQALGQGPQFIFQYYREEENGRGNFPPRFSGLQFPNYSSELNVNALELDDSALYLCASSGPRGEQFFGPGTRLTVL.

The chain employs TRBV7-2 and TRBJ2-7; perhaps TRBD1 as D (5 bases). V was cut by 4 bases and J by 3 bases, with 10 bases left in between. Germline CDR1 and CDR2: SGHTA and FQGNSA. The CDR3 length is 13 residues. In DNA, the CDR3 is TGTGCCAGCAGCTCCGCAGGGAACTACGAGCAGTACTTC. It translates to CASSSAGNYEQYF. The full variable domain, completed using reference TRBV7-2 and TRBJ2-7, is GAGVSQSPSNKVTEKGKDVELRCDPISGHTALYWYRQSLGQGLEFLIYFQGNSAPDKSGLPSDRFSAERTGGSVSTLTIQRTQQEDSAVYLCASSSAGNYEQYFGPGTRLTVT.

The chain is built from TRBV7-4 and TRBJ1-5; D ambiguous. V was pared by 3 bases and J by 2 bases, with 14 bases between. CDR3 length: 16 amino acids. Germline V gene data show CDR1 as SGHVT and CDR2 as SQSDAQ. The CDR3 sequence: CASSFRVYDCNQPQHF. CDR3 bases: TGTGCCAGCAGCTTTAGGGTTTACGATTGCAATCAGCCCCAGCATTTT.

This clone was counted ten times or more. This chain connects TRBV18 to TRBJ1-6; 9 bases agree with TRBD1. The CDR3 contains 15 residues. From germline, CDR1 is KGHSH and CDR2 LQKENI. Losses at the gene ends were 3 bases for V and 10 bases for J; bases not matched to a gene: 7. The CDR3 loop reads CASSPGTGTRSPLHF. Written as DNA, the CDR3 is TGTGCCAGCTCACCTGGGACAGGGACACGGTCACCCCTCCACTTT. The whole variable domain, remainder taken from reference TRBV18 and TRBJ1-6, is NAGVMQNPRHLVRRRGQEARLRCSPMKGHSHVYWYRQLPEEGLKFMVYLQKENIIDESGMPKERFSAEFPKEGPSILRIQQVVRGDSAAYFCASSPGTGTRSPLHFGNGTRLTVT.

The chain combines TRBV28 with TRBJ1-2; a weak D match, TRBD1 (6 bases). Germline V lookup: CDR1 MDHEN, CDR2 SYDVKM. The CDR3 length is 14 residues. The V end was cut by 4 bases, the J end by 5 bases, with 14 bases between. This CDR3 reads CASSSSGGWYGYTF. DNA for the CDR3: TGTGCCAGCAGTTCCTCGGGGGGCTGGTATGGCTACACCTTC.